The 2 T cell receptor beta chains reported below all come from one sample, sequenced in a study of blood T cell repertoires in COVID-19. Measured with immunoSEQ multiplex PCR; TCRdb has only the in-frame clones, and not every one. The sample lists roughly 80,000 clones, just over 85% occurring once. The sequenced sample was peripheral blood. All receptors derive from a woman of 80 years or more with acute or convalescent COVID-19.

The genes are TRBV6-2 or TRBV6-3 and TRBJ2-1, with 9 bases aligning to TRBD1. The CDR3 runs 15 residues. Trimming removed 4 bases from V and 4 bases from J; junction bases left unmatched: 5. Germline V gene sequence: CDR1 MNHEY, CDR2 SVGEGT. Written as DNA, the CDR3 is TGTGCCAGCAGTTCCTCGGGACAGGGTTACAATGAGCAGTTCTTC. Translation gives CASSSSGQGYNEQFF.

The chain employs TRBV2 and TRBJ1-1, with D perhaps TRBD1 (5 bases). There are 14 residues in the CDR3. Trimming removed 0 bases at V and 1 base at J, with 6 bases between. CDR1 is SNHLY and CDR2 is FYNNEI in the germline V gene. The CDR3 sequence is CASSEAGPNTEAFF. Here the CDR3 DNA reads TGTGCCAGCAGTGAAGCGGGGCCGAACACTGAAGCTTTCTTT.